The present T cell receptor (beta chain) was sequenced within a study of early T cells in non-severe SARS-CoV-2 infection. Study-level background: RNA in bulk from unsorted whole blood was sequenced, and chains were unpaired.

Overall study findings and caveats: Reliance on VDJdb matching favored anti-spike CD8 responses; private and CD4 specificities were missed.

For this clonotype: Its antigen is unidentified.

Unique molecular identifier tags were affixed to discrete cDNA molecules. TCRdb processed the 5' RACE reads anew with MiXCR; each CDR3 protein has one entry. The sample records 68,000 or so distinct CDR3 sequences, approximately 12% being singletons. From germline, CDR1 is SGHNT and CDR2 YYREEE (reference sequence). The CDR3 has 14 amino acids. Trimming took 0 bases from V and 1 from J, leaving 7 bases between them. The clonotype originates from an adult who was a healthcare worker with PCR-confirmed SARS-CoV-2 infection or an uninfected control (not recorded which). Sequenced: whole blood. The J gene is TRBJ1-1, the V gene TRBV5-4, with no clear D. CDR3 sequence: CASSLASSNTEAFF. The CDR3 DNA is TGTGCCAGCAGCTTGGCCAGTTCGAACACTGAAGCTTTCTTT.